These 20 T cell receptor beta chains were all obtained from the same sample, sequenced in a study of CD8+ T cells in alopecia areata. RNA extraction was followed by reverse transcription into cDNA, which acted as the sequencing template. Sequencing was performed with immunoSEQ multiplex PCR; in TCRdb, only in-frame clones are kept and a portion is missing. The sample gives 130,000 or so clones, roughly 57% of which show up once; 5.7% is in the top ten. Treatment given: oral pan-JAK inhibitor, 5-10 mg twice daily. Material: CD4+ T cells sorted from blood, obtained at week 4, from a patient treated with tofacitinib. These TCRs come from a human donor with alopecia areata.

This chain joins TRBV5-1 and TRBJ2-3; 13 bases are a match to TRBD2. In germline, CDR1 is SGHRS, CDR2 YFSETQ. Losses at the gene ends were 4 bases for V and 3 bases for J; bases not matched to a gene: 5. This CDR3 comprises 16 residues. The chain's CDR3 is CASSLQGLAGTDTQYF. In DNA, the CDR3 is TGCGCCAGCAGCCTACAGGGACTAGCGGGAACAGATACGCAGTATTTT.

Only a few counts were recorded for this clone. The chain joins TRBV2 to TRBJ2-5; D unresolved. The V gene lost 8 bases and the J gene lost 5 bases, with 15 bases spanning the gap. This CDR3 contains 13 residues. From germline, CDR1 is SNHLY and CDR2 FYNNEI. CDR3 nucleotide sequence: TGTGCCAGCGAAATTTCAAGGGTGGAGACCCAGTACTTC. It codes for CASEISRVETQYF.

V usage is TRBV9 and J usage is TRBJ2-5; D might be TRBD1 (6 bases). Germline V gene lookup returns CDR1 SGDLS and CDR2 YYNGEE. This CDR3 has 14 amino acids. The germline V and J ends were trimmed by 3 bases and 5 bases, with 14 bases remaining between them. The CDR3 sequence is CASSEQGIGETQYF. The CDR3 DNA reads TGTGCCAGCAGCGAGCAGGGGATCGGGGAGACCCAGTACTTC.

A word on this clone: One junction end disagrees with the germline gene, perhaps due to a read error. The chain employs TRBV7-8 and TRBJ2-5; 15 bases fit TRBD2. The CDR3 totals 20 residues. CDR1 is SGHVS, CDR2 FQNEAQ, per germline. CDR3 bases: TGTGCCAGCAGATTAGGATTCGGACTAGCGGGGGGGCCCGGGGAAGAGACCCAGTACTTC. This translates into CASRLGFGLAGGPGEETQYF.

The chain joins TRBV21-1 to TRBJ2-7; the D segment call TRBD1 is taken from the table without a DNA check. TRBV21-1 is deemed a pseudogene. The CDR3 loop spans 14 amino acids. CDR3 sequence: CASSQGADHYEQYF. Written as DNA, the CDR3 is TGTGCCAGCAGCCAGGGGGCTGATCACTACGAGCAGTACTTC.

This clone was counted between two and nine times. The chain couples TRBV7-2 to TRBJ1-4; D remains unclear. Trimming removed 1 base at V and 11 bases at J, with 8 bases between. Germline V CDR1 and CDR2: SGHTA, FQGNSA. This CDR3 comprises 12 residues. CDR3 nucleotides: TGTGCCAGCAGCTTAGGGTCGGGTAAACTGTTTTTT. This encodes CASSLGSGKLFF.

Only a few counts were recorded for this clone. The chain employs TRBV30 and TRBJ1-2; TRBD1 aligns across 8 bases. The CDR3 covers 13 residues. Looked up from germline, CDR1 is GTSNPN and CDR2 is SVGIG (reference sequence). Trimming removed 2 bases from V and 8 bases from J; junction bases left unmatched: 7. Here the CDR3 DNA reads TGTGCCTGGAGTCAGGACAGGGCTGGCGGCTACACCTTC. This sequence encodes CAWSQDRAGGYTF.

This chain joins TRBV7-8 and TRBJ2-7, with D possibly matching TRBD2 (7 bases). In germline, CDR1 is SGHVS, CDR2 FQNEAQ. CDR3 length: 14 residues. V was trimmed by 0 bases and J by 3 bases, leaving 9 bases between them. CDR3 DNA: TGTGCCAGCAGCTTAGCGGGGGGGCTCTACGAGCAGTACTTC. Protein product: CASSLAGGLYEQYF.

The V gene is TRBV2, the J gene TRBJ2-1; D is undetermined. The germline V and J ends were trimmed by 2 bases and 5 bases, with 4 bases remaining between them. The CDR3 contains 12 residues. Germline assignment: CDR1 SNHLY and CDR2 FYNNEI. The CDR3 loop is CASSESNNEQFF. For the CDR3, the DNA is TGTGCCAGCAGTGAATCAAACAATGAGCAGTTCTTC.

V is TRBV5-4 and J is TRBJ1-1; no clear D gene. The ends were cut back, 0 bases at V and 1 base at J, with 7 bases in the middle. The germline V gene has CDR1 SGHNT and CDR2 YYREEE (reference sequence). The CDR3 runs 14 residues. This CDR3 is CASSLATENTEAFF. CDR3 DNA: TGTGCCAGCAGCTTGGCCACGGAGAACACTGAAGCTTTCTTT.

The genes are TRBV15 and TRBJ2-2; TRBD1 might be the D (6 bases). CDR1 LNHNV and CDR2 YYDKDF come from the germline V gene (reference sequence). Deletions cut 3 bases from V and 5 bases from J, with 13 bases between. The CDR3 has 15 amino acids. CDR3 residues: CATSSRQGSTGELFF. CDR3 sequence (DNA): TGTGCCACCAGCAGTCGTCAGGGGAGTACCGGGGAGCTGTTTTTT.

As concerns this clone: The CDR3 carries no conserved terminal phenylalanine or tryptophan, so it likely arises from a read error. The chain joins TRBV28 to TRBJ2-7; D is unclear. The CDR3 contains 16 residues. With 5 bases removed from V and 0 bases from J, the gap between germline ends came to 17 bases. Germline CDR1 MDHEN, CDR2 SYDVKM. CDR3 DNA: TGTGCCAGCAGTCATGGTCGGGCTACCAGCTCCTACGAGCAGTACCTC. This gives the protein CASSHGRATSSYEQYL.

The chain employs TRBV4-1 and TRBJ1-2; D possibly corresponds to TRBD1 (6 bases). Trimming stripped 0 bases from V and 0 bases from J, with 11 bases between. This CDR3 comprises 16 residues. Germline values: CDR1 MGHRA, CDR2 YSYEKL. CDR3 nucleotides: TGCGCCAGCAGCCAAGAGGGGACACAAGCTAACTATGGCTACACCTTC. This codes for CASSQEGTQANYGYTF.

The chain carries TRBV29-1 and TRBJ1-5; TRBD1 agrees at 9 bases. The ends lost 2 bases at V and 0 bases at J; junction bases unmatched: 2. This CDR3 region has 15 residues. Germline CDR1 SQVTM, CDR2 ANQGSEA. The chain's CDR3 is CSVEYRGRSNQPQHF. The CDR3 bases are TGCAGCGTTGAATACAGGGGGCGTAGCAATCAGCCCCAGCATTTT.

The rearrangement uses TRBV9 and TRBJ2-3; D ambiguous. Germline CDR1 is SGDLS and CDR2 is YYNGEE. Trimming left V 0 bases short and J 6 bases short, with 8 bases between. The CDR3 extends over 13 amino acids. In nucleotides, the CDR3 is TGTGCCAGCAGCGTAGGAGGTGGGGATACGCAGTATTTT. It is translated as CASSVGGGDTQYF.

The chain joins TRBV7-3 to TRBJ2-2, with D possibly matching TRBD1 (6 bases). The germline V and J ends were trimmed by 6 bases and 7 bases, with 15 bases remaining between them. The CDR3 spans 14 residues. CDR1 and CDR2 (germline): SGHTA, FQGTGA. The CDR3 bases are TGTGCCAGCAGACTCGACAGGAATGGCGGGGAGCTGTTTTTT. Translation gives CASRLDRNGGELFF.

The chain links TRBV27 to TRBJ2-2, with D unresolved. The CDR3 runs 15 residues. V lost 3 bases to trimming and J lost 0 bases, with 8 bases between them. The V gene's germline CDR1 is MNHEY and CDR2 SMNVEV (reference sequence). CDR3 nucleotides: TGTGCCAGCAGTTTCCAGAGTCCGAACACCGGGGAGCTGTTTTTT. Translating it yields CASSFQSPNTGELFF.

The DNA of the CDR3 is TGTGCCTGGAGAGCCAGCTGGAATCAGCCCCAGCATTTT. This codes for CAWRASWNQPQHF. The chain links TRBV30 to TRBJ1-5; D uncertain. Germline CDR1 is GTSNPN and CDR2 is SVGIG (reference sequence). The CDR3 has 13 amino acids. With 3 bases removed from V and 4 bases from J, the gap between germline ends came to 10 bases. Full variable domain (outside the CDR3, taken from reference TRBV30 and TRBJ1-5): SQTIHQWPATLVQPVGSPLSLECTVEGTSNPNLYWYRQAAGRGLQLLFYSVGIGQISSEVPQNLSASRPQDRQFILSSKKLLLSDSGFYLCAWRASWNQPQHFGDGTRLSIL.

This rearrangement joins TRBV6-5 to TRBJ2-7; 7 positions match TRBD2. Per the germline V gene, CDR1 is MNHEY and CDR2 is SVGAGI. The CDR3 is made up of 13 amino acids. V lost 8 bases, J lost 3 bases, and 7 bases stayed unmatched. As DNA, the CDR3 is TGTGCCAGCTGGATGGCGGGGGACTACGAGCAGTACTTC. This sequence encodes CASWMAGDYEQYF.

The rearrangement uses TRBV27 and TRBJ2-1; D gene uncertain. The germline V gene encodes CDR1 MNHEY and CDR2 SMNVEV (reference sequence). This CDR3 has 14 amino acids. Trimming left V 8 bases short and J 0 bases short, with 11 bases between. The CDR3 reads CASGRLSSYNEQFF. The CDR3 bases are TGTGCCAGCGGACGTTTGAGCTCCTACAATGAGCAGTTCTTC.